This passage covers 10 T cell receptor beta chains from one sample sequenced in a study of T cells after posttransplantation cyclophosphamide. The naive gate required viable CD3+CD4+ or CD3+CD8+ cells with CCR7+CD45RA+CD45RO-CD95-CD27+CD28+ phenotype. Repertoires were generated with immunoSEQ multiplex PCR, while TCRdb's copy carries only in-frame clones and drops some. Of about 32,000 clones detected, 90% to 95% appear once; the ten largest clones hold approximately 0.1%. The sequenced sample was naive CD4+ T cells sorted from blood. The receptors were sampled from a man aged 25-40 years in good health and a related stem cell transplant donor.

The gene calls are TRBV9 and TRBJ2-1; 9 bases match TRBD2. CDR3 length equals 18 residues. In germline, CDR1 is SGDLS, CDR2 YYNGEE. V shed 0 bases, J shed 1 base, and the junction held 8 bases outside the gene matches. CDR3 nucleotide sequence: TGTGCCAGCAGCGTAGCGATAGGCGGGGGGGCTTCCTACAATGAGCAGTTCTTC. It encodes CASSVAIGGGASYNEQFF.

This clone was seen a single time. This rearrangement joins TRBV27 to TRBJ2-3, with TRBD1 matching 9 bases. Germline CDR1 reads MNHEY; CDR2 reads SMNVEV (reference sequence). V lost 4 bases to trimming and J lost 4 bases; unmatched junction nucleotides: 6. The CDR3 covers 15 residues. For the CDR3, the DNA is TGTGCCAGCAGTTCGCCGGGACAGGGAGCAGATACGCAGTATTTT. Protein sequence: CASSSPGQGADTQYF.

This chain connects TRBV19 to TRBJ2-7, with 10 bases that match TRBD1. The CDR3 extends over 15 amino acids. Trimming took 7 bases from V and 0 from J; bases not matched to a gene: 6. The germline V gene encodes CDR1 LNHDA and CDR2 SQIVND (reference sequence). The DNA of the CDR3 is TGTGCCAGTACCCAGACAGGGGGCCTCTCCTACGAGCAGTACTTC. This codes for CASTQTGGLSYEQYF.

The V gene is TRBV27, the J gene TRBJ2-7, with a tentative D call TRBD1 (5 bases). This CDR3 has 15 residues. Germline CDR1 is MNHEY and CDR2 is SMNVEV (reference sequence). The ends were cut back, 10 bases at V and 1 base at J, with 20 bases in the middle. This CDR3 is CATEHRAGSSYEQYF. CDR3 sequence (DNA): TGTGCCACCGAGCACCGGGCAGGGTCGTCCTACGAGCAGTACTTC.

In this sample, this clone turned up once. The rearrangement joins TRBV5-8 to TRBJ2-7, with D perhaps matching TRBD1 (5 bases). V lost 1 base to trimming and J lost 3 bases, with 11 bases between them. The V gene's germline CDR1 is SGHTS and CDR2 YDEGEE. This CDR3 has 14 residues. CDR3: CASSLSADNYEQYF. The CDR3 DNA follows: TGTGCCAGCAGCTTGTCGGCGGACAACTACGAGCAGTACTTC.

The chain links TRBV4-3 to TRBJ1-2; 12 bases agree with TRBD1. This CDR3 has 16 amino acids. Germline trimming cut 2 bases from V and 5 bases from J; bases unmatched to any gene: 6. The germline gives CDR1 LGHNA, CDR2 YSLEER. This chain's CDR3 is CASSQTGTGGRYGYTF. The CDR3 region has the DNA TGCGCCAGCAGCCAAACCGGGACAGGGGGCAGATATGGCTACACCTTC.

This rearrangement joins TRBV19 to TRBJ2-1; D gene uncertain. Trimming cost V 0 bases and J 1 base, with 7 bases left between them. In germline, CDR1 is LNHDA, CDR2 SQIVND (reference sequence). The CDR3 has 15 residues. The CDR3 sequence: CASSIDLASYNEQFF. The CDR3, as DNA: TGTGCCAGTAGTATAGATCTCGCGTCCTACAATGAGCAGTTCTTC.

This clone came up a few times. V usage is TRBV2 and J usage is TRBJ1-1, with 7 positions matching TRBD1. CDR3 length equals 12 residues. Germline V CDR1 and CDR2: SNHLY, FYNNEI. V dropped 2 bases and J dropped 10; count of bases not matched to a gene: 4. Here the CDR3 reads CASSEQGVAAFF. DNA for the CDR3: TGTGCCAGCAGTGAACAGGGGGTAGCAGCTTTCTTT.

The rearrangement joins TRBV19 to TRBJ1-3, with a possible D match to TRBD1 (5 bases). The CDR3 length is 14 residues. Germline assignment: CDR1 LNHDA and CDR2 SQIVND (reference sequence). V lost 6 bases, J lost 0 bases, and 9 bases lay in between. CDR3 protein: CASRPTASGNTIYF. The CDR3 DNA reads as TGTGCCAGTAGGCCGACAGCCTCTGGAAACACCATATATTTT.

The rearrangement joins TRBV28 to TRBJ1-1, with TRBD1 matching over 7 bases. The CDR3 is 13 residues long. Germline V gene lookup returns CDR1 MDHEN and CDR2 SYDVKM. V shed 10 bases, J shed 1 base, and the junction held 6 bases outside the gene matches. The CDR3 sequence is CATYRGWNTEAFF. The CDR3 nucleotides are TGTGCCACCTACAGGGGCTGGAACACTGAAGCTTTCTTT. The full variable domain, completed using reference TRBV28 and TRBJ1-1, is DVKVTQSSRYLVKRTGEKVFLECVQDMDHENMFWYRQDPGLGLRLIYFSYDVKMKEKGDIPEGYSVSREKKERFSLILESASTNQTSMYLCATYRGWNTEAFFGQGTRLTVV.